This T cell receptor beta chain was retrieved from a study of vaccination effects on CD4 cells after COVID-19. Worth noting for this clone: What it binds is not known.

Prior to sequencing, the ViraFEST assay stimulated PBMC with viral peptide pools, which expanded the antigen-specific CD4+ T cells. Following 10 days of culture, CD4+ T cells were isolated. Two-dose BNT162b2 or mRNA-1273 vaccination was given to participants. Nucleocapsid antibody tests were negative, and the vaccine recipients had no prior SARS-CoV-2 infection. Germline V CDR1 and CDR2: SEHNR, FQNEAQ (reference sequence). Trimming shortened V by 3 bases and J by 6 bases, and 9 bases separated the two germline ends. This CDR3 has 12 amino acids. Study-wide findings and caveats: Convalescent patients were few in the study, and early post-infection timepoints were absent. Late post-vaccination samples showed marked contraction of infection- and vaccine-induced clones.

The table came from immunoSEQ multiplex PCR; TCRdb's copy has only in-frame clones and leaves some out. The sample shows 65,000 to 75,000 clones, 74% of them seen only once. This receptor was obtained from a human donor who received a COVID-19 vaccine. V gene TRBV7-9 combines with J gene TRBJ2-7; D is unclear. The source material was CD4+ T cells from PBMCs cultured with HCoV-229E spike peptides, sampled after COVID-19 vaccination. This CDR3 is CASSFSPFEQYV. The CDR3 coding sequence is TGTGCCAGCAGCTTCTCCCCGTTCGAGCAGTACGTC.